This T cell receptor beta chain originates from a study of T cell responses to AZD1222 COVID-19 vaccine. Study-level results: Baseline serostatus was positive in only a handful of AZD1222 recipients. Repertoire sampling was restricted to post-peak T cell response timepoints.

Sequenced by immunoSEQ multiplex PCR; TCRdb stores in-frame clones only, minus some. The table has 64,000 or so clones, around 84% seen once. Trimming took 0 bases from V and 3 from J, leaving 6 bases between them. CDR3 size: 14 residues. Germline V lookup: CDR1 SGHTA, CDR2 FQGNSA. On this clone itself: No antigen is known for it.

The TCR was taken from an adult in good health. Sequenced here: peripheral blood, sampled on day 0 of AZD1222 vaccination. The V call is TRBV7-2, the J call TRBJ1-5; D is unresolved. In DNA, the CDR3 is TGTGCCAGCAGCTTAGCAGGGAACAATCAGCCCCAGCATTTT. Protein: CASSLAGNNQPQHF.